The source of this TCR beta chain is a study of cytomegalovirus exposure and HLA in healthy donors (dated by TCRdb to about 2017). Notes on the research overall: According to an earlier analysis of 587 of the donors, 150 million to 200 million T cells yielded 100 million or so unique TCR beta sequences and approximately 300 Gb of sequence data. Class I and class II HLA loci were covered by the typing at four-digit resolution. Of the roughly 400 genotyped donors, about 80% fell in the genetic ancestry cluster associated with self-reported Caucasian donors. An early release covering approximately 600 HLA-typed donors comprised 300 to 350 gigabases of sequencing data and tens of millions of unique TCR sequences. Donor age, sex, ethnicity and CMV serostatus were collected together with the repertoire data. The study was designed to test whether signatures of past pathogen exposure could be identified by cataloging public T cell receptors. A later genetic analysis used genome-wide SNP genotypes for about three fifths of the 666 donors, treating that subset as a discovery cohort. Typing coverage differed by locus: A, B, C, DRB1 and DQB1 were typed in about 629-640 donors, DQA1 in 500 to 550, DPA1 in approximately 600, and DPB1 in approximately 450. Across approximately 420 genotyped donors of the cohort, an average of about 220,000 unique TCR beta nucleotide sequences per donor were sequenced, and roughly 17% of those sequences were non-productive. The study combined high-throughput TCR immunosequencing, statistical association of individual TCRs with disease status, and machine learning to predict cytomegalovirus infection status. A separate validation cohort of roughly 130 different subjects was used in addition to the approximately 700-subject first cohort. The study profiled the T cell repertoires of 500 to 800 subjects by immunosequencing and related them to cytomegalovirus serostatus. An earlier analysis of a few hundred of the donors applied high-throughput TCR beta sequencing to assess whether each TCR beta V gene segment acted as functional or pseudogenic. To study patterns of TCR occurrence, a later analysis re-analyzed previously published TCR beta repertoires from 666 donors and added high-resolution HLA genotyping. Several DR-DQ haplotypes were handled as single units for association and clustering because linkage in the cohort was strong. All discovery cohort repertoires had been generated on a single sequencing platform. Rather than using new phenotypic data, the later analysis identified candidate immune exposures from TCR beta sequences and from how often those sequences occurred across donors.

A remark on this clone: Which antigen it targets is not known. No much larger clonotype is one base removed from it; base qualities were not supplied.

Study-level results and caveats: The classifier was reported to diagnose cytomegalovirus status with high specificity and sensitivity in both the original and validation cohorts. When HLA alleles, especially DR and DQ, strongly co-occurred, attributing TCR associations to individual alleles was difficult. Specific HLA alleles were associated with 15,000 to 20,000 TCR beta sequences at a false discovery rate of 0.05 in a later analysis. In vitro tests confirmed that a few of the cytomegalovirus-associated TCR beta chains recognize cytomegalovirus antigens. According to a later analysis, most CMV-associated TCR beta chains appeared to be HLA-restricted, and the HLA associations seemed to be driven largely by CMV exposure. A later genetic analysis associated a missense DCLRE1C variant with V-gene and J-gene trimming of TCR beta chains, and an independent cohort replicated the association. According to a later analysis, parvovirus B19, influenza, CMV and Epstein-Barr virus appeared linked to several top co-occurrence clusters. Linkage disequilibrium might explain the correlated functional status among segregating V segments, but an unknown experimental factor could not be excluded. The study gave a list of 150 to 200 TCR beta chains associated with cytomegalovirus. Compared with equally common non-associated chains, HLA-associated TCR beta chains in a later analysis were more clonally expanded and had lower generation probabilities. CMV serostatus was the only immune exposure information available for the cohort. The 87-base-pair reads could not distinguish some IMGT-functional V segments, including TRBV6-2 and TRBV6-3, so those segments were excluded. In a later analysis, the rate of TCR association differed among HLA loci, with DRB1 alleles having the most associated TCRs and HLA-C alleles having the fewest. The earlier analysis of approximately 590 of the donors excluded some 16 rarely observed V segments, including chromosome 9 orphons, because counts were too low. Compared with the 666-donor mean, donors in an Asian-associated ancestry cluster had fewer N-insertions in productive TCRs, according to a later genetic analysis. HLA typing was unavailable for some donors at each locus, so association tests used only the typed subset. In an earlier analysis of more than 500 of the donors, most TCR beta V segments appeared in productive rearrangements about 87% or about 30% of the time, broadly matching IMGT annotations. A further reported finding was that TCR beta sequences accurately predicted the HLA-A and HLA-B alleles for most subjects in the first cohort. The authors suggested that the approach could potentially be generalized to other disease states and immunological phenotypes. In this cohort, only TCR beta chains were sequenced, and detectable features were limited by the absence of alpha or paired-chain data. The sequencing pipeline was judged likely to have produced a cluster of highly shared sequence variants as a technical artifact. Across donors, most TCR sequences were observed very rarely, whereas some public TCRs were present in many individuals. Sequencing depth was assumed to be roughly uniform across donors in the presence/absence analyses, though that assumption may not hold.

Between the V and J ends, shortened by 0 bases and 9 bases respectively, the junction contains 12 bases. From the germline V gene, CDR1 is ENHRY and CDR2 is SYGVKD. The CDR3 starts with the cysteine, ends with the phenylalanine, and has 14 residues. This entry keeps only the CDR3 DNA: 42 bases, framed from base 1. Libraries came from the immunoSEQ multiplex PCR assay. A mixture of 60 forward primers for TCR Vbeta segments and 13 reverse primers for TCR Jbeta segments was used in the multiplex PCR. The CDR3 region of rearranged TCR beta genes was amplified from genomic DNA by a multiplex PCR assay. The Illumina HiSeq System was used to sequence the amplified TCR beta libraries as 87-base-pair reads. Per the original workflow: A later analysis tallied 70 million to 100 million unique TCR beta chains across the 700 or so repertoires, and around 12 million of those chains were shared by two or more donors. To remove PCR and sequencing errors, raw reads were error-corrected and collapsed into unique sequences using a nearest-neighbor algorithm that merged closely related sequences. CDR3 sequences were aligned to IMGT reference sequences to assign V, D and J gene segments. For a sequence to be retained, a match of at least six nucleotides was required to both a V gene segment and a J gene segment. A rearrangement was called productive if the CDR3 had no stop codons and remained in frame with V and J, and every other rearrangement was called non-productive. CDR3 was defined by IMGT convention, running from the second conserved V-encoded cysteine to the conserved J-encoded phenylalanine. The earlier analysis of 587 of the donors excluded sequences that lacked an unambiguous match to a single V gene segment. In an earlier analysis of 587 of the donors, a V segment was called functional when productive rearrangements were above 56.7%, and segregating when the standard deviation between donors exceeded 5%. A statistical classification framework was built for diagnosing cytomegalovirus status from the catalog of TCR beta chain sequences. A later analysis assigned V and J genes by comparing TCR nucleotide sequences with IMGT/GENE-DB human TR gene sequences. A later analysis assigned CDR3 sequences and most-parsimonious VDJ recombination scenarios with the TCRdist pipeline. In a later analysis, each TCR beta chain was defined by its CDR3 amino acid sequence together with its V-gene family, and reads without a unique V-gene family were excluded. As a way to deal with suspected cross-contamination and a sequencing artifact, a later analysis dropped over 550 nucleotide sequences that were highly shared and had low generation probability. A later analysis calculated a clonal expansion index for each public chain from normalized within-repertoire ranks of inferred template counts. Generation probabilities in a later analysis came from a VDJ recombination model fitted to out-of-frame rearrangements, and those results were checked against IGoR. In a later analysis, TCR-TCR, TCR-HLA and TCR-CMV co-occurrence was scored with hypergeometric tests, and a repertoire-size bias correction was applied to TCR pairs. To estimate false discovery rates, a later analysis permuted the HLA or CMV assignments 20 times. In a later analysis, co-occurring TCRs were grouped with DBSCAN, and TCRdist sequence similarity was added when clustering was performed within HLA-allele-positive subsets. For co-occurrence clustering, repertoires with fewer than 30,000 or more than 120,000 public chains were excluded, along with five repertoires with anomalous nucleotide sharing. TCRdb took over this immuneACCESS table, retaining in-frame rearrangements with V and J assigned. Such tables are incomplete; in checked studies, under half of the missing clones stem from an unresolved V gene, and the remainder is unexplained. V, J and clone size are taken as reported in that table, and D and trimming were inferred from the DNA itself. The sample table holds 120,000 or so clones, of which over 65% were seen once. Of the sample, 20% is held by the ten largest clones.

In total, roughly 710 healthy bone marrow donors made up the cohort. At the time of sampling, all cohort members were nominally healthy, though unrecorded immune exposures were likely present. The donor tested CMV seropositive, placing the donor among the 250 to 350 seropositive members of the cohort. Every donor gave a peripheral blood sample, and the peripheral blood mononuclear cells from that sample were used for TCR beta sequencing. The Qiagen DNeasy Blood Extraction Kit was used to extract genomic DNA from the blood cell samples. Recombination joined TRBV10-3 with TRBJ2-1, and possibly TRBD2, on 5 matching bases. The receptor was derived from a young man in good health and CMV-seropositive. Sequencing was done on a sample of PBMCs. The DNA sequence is TGTGCCATCAGTGAGTCGCGAGGGTTCGGTGAGCAGTTCTTC. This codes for CAISESRGFGEQFF.